Presented here are 16 T cell receptor beta chains from one specimen sequenced in a study of early T cells in non-severe SARS-CoV-2 infection. Each CDR3 protein is one row after TCRdb ran MiXCR on the 5' RACE reads. Of 65,000 to 90,000 distinct CDR3 sequences in the sample, around 12% were seen once. The sequenced material came from whole blood. The receptors were gathered from an adult who was a healthcare worker with PCR-confirmed SARS-CoV-2 infection or an uninfected control (not recorded which).

This clonotype was seen many times. The CDR3: CASSQGIFYEQYF. The CDR3, as DNA: TGTGCCAGCAGCCAAGGGATTTTCTACGAGCAGTACTTC. The chain links TRBV3-1 to TRBJ2-7; D gene ambiguous. The germline CDR1 and CDR2 sequences are LGHDT and YNNKEL (reference sequence). Trimming cost V 1 base and J 3 bases, with 7 bases left between them. The CDR3 has 13 amino acids.

Ten or more counts support this clonotype. The V and J genes are TRBV19 and TRBJ2-2; TRBD2 aligns across 9 bases. The CDR3 is 16 amino acids. From germline, CDR1 is LNHDA and CDR2 SQIVND (reference sequence). Unmatched junction bases numbered 11, after V lost 6 bases and J lost 6 bases. The CDR3 DNA follows: TGTGCCAGTAGCAAAGGTAGCGGGAGTTTATCCGGGGAGCTGTTTTTT. Protein product: CASSKGSGSLSGELFF.

The genes are TRBV29-1 and TRBJ2-3; a weak D match, TRBD1 (6 bases). Germline CDR1 and CDR2: SQVTM and ANQGSEA. The CDR3 contains 13 residues. V lost 1 base and J 3 bases, leaving 8 bases between the germline ends. CDR3 in DNA: TGCAGCGTTGAAGTCAGGGGAACAGATACGCAGTATTTT. Protein product: CSVEVRGTDTQYF.

The gene calls are TRBV12-3 or TRBV12-4 and TRBJ1-2; D is perhaps TRBD1 (5 bases). Trimming cost V 6 bases and J 2 bases, with 10 bases left between them. The CDR3 runs 13 residues. The CDR3 sequence is CASSQGINYGYTF. DNA of the CDR3: TGTGCCAGCAGCCAGGGAATAAACTATGGCTACACCTTC.

Only a few counts were recorded for this clonotype. In DNA, the CDR3 is TGCGCCAGCAGCTTGGTTCGGGTAGCCGGGGAGCTGTTTTTT. Translating gives CASSLVRVAGELFF. The rearrangement links TRBV5-1 to TRBJ2-2; D ambiguous. V dropped 0 bases and J dropped 6 bases, with 9 bases sitting between them. CDR3 length equals 14 residues. Germline V CDR1 and CDR2: SGHRS, YFSETQ. Full variable domain (outside the CDR3, taken from reference TRBV5-1 and TRBJ2-2): KAGVTQTPRYLIKTRGQQVTLSCSPISGHRSVSWYQQTPGQGLQFLFEYFSETQRNKGNFPGRFSGRQFSNSRSEMNVSTLELGDSALYLCASSLVRVAGELFFGEGSRLTVL.

This clonotype was observed many times. The chain carries TRBV29-1 and TRBJ2-5; no firm D call. Germline V CDR1 and CDR2: SQVTM, ANQGSEA. This CDR3 is 13 amino acids long. Deletions cut 3 bases from V and 5 bases from J, with 13 bases between. DNA of the CDR3: TGCAGCGTTGATGGAGTGGCGTCGGAGACCCAGTACTTC. Its translation: CSVDGVASETQYF.

This clonotype was seen a handful of times. CDR3 in amino acids: CASSFARTSQETQYF. CDR3 bases: TGTGCCAGCAGCTTTGCCCGGACATCTCAAGAGACCCAGTACTTC. The chain combines TRBV7-9 with TRBJ2-5, with D tentatively TRBD1 (5 bases). The CDR3 length is 15 residues. V shed 3 bases and J shed 2 bases, with 13 bases lying between them. Germline CDR1 is SEHNR and CDR2 is FQNEAQ (reference sequence).

CDR3 residues: CASSLALTSGSPGETQYF. In DNA, the CDR3 is TGTGCCAGCAGCTTGGCGTTAACTAGCGGCTCCCCTGGGGAGACCCAGTACTTC. This sequence joins TRBV5-4 and TRBJ2-5; 8 positions agree with TRBD2. Trimming took 0 bases from V and 5 from J; bases not matched to a gene: 15. From germline, CDR1 is SGHNT and CDR2 YYREEE (reference sequence). The CDR3 has 18 amino acids.

This clonotype has just a few counts. V gene TRBV9 combines with J gene TRBJ1-4, with 7 bases aligning to TRBD1. The CDR3 sequence is 16 residues long. Germline-derived CDR1 and CDR2 are SGDLS and YYNGEE. J gave up 1 base and V 3 bases, and 6 bases lay outside the gene matches. As DNA, the CDR3 is TGTGCCAGCAGCGCGTATTCAGGGGGAACTAATGAAAAACTGTTTTTT. Translating it yields CASSAYSGGTNEKLFF.

This clonotype was observed many times. V gene TRBV20-1 combines with J gene TRBJ2-7; 9 bases are shared with TRBD1. There are 15 residues in the CDR3. Looked up from germline, CDR1 is DFQATT and CDR2 is SNEGSKA (reference sequence). Trimming at V came to 5 bases and at J to 3 bases, leaving 11 bases not matched to a gene. The CDR3 DNA reads TGCAGTGCTCCCCGCCGGGACAGGGATATCTACGAGCAGTACTTC. Protein: CSAPRRDRDIYEQYF.

The chain is built from TRBV5-1 and TRBJ2-1; 7 bases line up with TRBD2. The V gene end was trimmed by 2 bases and the J gene end by 8 bases; junction bases not matched to a gene: 7. CDR3 length: 14 residues. Germline-derived CDR1 and CDR2 are SGHRS and YFSETQ. CDR3 in DNA: TGCGCCAGCAGCTTTCGCGGGAGTAATGATGAGCAGTTCTTC. This codes for CASSFRGSNDEQFF.

This clonotype was seen more than once but under ten times. The chain is built from TRBV29-1 and TRBJ2-1; possibly TRBD2 for D (6 bases). V was clipped by 8 bases and J by 8 bases, with 10 bases between them. CDR3 length: 10 amino acids. Per germline, CDR1 SQVTM and CDR2 ANQGSEA. The CDR3 loop reads CSHGGHEQFF. Here the CDR3 DNA reads TGCAGCCATGGAGGGCATGAGCAGTTCTTC.

This clonotype occurred a few times. The rearrangement uses TRBV7-8 and TRBJ2-7; D possibly corresponds to TRBD1 (5 bases). Between the trimmed V and J ends, which lost 0 bases and 4 bases, there was a span of 10 bases. Germline V lookup: CDR1 SGHVS, CDR2 FQNEAQ. The CDR3 spans 14 residues. CDR3 region: CASSLAGQGYEQYF. For the CDR3, the DNA is TGTGCCAGCAGCTTAGCGGGCCAGGGATACGAGCAGTACTTC.

This clonotype was counted at least ten times. The chain uses TRBV19 and TRBJ2-1; 14 bases fit TRBD2. Losses at the gene ends were 6 bases for V and 8 bases for J; bases not matched to a gene: 9. Looked up from germline, CDR1 is LNHDA and CDR2 is SQIVND (reference sequence). The CDR3 covers 16 residues. The CDR3 is CASRLHGTSGSDEQFF. CDR3 coding DNA: TGTGCCAGTAGACTCCACGGGACTAGCGGGAGTGATGAGCAGTTCTTC. Looking up the rest from reference TRBV19 and TRBJ2-1 gives the full variable domain: DGGITQSPKYLFRKEGQNVTLSCEQNLNHDAMYWYRQDPGQGLRLIYYSQIVNDFQKGDIAEGYSVSREKKESFPLTVTSAQKNPTAFYLCASRLHGTSGSDEQFFGPGTRLTVL.

Only a few counts were recorded for this clonotype. V and J are TRBV20-1 and TRBJ2-7; maybe TRBD2 (5 bases). CDR1 and CDR2 from the germline V gene are DFQATT and SNEGSKA (reference sequence). This CDR3 contains 14 residues. The V end was cut by 1 base, the J end by 5 bases, with 15 bases between. CDR3 region: CSARAGRLSNEQYF. Written as DNA, the CDR3 is TGCAGTGCTAGAGCGGGGAGACTATCTAACGAGCAGTACTTC.

This clonotype was recorded at least ten times. The chain couples TRBV7-2 to TRBJ2-2; 12 bases align to TRBD2. The V and J ends lost 5 bases and 2 bases, in that order; junction bases with no gene match: 0. The CDR3 is 15 amino acids. CDR1 is SGHTA and CDR2 is FQGNSA in the germline V gene. CDR3 coding DNA: TGTGCCAGCAGCGGACTAGCGGGAAACACCGGGGAGCTGTTTTTT. It yields the protein CASSGLAGNTGELFF.